The sequence of this T cell receptor (beta chain) was determined in a study of cytomegalovirus exposure and HLA in healthy donors. Primers included in the PCR were 60 Vbeta and 13 Jbeta primers. The data were produced by immunoSEQ multiplex PCR, yet TCRdb's version contains in-frame clones alone and is incomplete. Of fewer than 200,000 clones detected, more than 75% appear once; the ten largest clones hold around 3.6%. Each donor's status was that of a healthy bone marrow donor. Sequenced sample: PBMCs. The clonotype was recovered from a man in his forties or fifties in good health and CMV-seropositive.

The CDR3 DNA follows: TGTGCCAGCTCACCGGAGACGGCTGGAAACACCATATATTTT. Translation gives CASSPETAGNTIYF. The chain carries TRBV18 and TRBJ1-3, with D unclear. CDR3 length: 14 amino acids. Looked up from germline, CDR1 is KGHSH and CDR2 is LQKENI. The germline V and J ends were trimmed by 3 bases and 2 bases, with 8 bases remaining between them.